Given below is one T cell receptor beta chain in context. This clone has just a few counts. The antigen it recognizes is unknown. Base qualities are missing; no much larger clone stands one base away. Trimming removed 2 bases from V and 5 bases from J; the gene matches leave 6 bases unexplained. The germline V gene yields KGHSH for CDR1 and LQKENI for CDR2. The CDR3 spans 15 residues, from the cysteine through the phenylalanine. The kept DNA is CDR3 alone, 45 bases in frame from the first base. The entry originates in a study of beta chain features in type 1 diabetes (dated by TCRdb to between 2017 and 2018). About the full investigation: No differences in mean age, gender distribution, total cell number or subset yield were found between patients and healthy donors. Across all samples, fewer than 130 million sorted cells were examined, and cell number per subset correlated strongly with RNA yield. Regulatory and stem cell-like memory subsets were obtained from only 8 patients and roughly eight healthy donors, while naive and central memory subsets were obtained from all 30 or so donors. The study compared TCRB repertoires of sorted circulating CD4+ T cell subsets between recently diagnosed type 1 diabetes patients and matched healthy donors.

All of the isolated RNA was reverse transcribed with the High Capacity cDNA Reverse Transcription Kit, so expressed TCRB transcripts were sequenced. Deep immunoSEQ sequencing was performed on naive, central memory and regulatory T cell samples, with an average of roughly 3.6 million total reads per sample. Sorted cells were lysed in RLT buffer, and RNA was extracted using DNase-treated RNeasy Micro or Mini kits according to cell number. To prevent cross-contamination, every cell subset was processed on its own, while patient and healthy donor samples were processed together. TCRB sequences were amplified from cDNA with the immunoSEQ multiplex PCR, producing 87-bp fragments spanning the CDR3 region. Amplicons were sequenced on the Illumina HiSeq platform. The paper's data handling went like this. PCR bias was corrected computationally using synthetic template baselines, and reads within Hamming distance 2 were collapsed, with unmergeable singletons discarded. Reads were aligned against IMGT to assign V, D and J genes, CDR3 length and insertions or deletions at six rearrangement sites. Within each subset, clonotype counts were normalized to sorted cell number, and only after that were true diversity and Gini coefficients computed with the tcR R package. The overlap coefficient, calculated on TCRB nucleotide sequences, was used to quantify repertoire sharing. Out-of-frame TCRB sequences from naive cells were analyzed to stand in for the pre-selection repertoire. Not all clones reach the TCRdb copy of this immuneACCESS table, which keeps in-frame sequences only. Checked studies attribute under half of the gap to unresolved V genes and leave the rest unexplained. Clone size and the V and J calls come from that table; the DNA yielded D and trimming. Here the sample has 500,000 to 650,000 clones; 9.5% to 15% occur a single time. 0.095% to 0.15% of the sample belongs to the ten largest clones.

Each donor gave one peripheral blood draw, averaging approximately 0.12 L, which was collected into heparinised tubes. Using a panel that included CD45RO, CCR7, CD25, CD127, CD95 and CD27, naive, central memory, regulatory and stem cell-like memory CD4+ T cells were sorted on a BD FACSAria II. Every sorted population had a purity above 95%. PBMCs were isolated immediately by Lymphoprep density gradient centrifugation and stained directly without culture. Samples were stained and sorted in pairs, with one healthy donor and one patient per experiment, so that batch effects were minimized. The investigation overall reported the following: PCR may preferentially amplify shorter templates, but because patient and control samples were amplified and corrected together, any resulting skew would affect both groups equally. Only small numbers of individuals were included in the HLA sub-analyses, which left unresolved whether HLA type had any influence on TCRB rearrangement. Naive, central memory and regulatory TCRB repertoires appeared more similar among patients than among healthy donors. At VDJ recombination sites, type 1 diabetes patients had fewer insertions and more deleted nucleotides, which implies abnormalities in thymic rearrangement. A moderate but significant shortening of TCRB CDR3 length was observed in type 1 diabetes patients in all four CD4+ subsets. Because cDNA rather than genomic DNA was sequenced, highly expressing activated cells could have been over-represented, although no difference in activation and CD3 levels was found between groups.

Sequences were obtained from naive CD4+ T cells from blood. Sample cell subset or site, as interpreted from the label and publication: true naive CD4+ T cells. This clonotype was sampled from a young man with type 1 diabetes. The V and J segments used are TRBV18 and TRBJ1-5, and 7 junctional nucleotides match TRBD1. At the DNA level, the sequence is TGTGCCAGCTCACCAGCGGCAGGGGGACATCAGCCCCAGCATTTT. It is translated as CASSPAAGGHQPQHF.